The source of this T cell receptor (beta chain) is a study of human thymus T cells. Study outcomes and limitations: Related reports documented highly overlapping thymic repertoires among unrelated individuals.

Clones were sequenced by immunoSEQ multiplex PCR, and TCRdb holds only the in-frame ones, with some missing. The profile shows tens of thousands of clones, approximately 97% of them singletons. Comments on this clone: Antigen unknown.

Per germline, CDR1 SGHRS and CDR2 YFSETQ. The V and J ends lost 3 bases and 4 bases, in that order; junction bases with no gene match: 7. The CDR3 contains 16 residues. Resections that were taken during corrective heart surgery supplied the thymus tissue. The receptor's source is a boy under two years old with a congenital heart defect but otherwise immunologically healthy. The rearrangement links TRBV5-1 to TRBJ2-6; TRBD1 aligns across 7 bases. Sequencing input: thymus tissue. CDR3 coding DNA: TGCGCCAGCAGCTCCAACAGGGGATCCGGGGCCAACGTCCTGACTTTC. It translates to CASSSNRGSGANVLTF. Using reference TRBV5-1 and TRBJ2-6 for the parts outside the CDR3, the full variable domain is KAGVTQTPRYLIKTRGQQVTLSCSPISGHRSVSWYQQTPGQGLQFLFEYFSETQRNKGNFPGRFSGRQFSNSRSEMNVSTLELGDSALYLCASSSNRGSGANVLTFGAGSRLTVL.